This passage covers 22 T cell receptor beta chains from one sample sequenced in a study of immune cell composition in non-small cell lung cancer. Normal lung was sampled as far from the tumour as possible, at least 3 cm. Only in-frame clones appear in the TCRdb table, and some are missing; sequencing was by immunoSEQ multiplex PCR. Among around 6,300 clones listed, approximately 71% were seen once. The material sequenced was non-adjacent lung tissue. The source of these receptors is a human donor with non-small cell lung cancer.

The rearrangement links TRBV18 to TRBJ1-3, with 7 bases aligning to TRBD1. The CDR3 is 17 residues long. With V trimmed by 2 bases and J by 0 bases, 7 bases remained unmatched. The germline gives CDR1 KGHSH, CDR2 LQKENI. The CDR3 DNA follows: TGTGCCAGCTCACCAAGGCAGGGGGTGAACTCTGGAAACACCATATATTTT. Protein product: CASSPRQGVNSGNTIYF.

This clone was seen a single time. CDR3 sequence (DNA): TGTGCCAGCAGTGAAGCGGGAGGGCCTAAAGAGCAGTACTTC. Encoded protein: CASSEAGGPKEQYF. The V gene is TRBV27, the J gene TRBJ2-7; 10 bases fit TRBD2. The germline V gene has CDR1 MNHEY and CDR2 SMNVEV (reference sequence). Trimming removed 5 bases from V and 7 bases from J; junction bases left unmatched: 8. The length of the CDR3 is 14 residues.

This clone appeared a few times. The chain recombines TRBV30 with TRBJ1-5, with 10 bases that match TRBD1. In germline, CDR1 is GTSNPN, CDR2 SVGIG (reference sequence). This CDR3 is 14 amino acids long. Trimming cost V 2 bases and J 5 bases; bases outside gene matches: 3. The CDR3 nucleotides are TGTGCCTGGAGTCTGGACAGGGGGTATCAGCCCCAGCATTTT. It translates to CAWSLDRGYQPQHF. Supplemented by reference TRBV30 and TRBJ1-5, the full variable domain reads SQTIHQWPATLVQPVGSPLSLECTVEGTSNPNLYWYRQAAGRGLQLLFYSVGIGQISSEVPQNLSASRPQDRQFILSSKKLLLSDSGFYLCAWSLDRGYQPQHFGDGTRLSIL.

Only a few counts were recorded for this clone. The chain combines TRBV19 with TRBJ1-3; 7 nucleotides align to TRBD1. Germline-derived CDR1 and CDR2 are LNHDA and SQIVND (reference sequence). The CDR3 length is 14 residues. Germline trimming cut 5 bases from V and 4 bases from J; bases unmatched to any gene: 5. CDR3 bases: TGTGCCAGTAGTGTACCGGGACAGGGAAACACCATATATTTT. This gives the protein CASSVPGQGNTIYF.

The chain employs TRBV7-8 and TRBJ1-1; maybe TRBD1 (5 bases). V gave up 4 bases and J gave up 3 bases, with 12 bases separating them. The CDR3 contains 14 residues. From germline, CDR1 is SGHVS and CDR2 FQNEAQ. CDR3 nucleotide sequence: TGTGCCAGCAGCTCCTCGCGGGGGGACACTGAAGCTTTCTTT. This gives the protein CASSSSRGDTEAFF.

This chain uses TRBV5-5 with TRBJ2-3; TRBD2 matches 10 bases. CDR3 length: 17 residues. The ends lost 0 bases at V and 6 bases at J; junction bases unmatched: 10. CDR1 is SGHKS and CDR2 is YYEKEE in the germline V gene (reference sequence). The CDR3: CASSLGSGGATWDTQYF. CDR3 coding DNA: TGTGCCAGCAGCTTGGGAAGCGGGGGGGCTACCTGGGATACGCAGTATTTT.

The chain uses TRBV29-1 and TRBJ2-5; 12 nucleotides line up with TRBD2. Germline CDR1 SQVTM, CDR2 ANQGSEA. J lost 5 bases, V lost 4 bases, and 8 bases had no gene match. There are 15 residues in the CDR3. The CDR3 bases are TGCAGCGTTGGACTAGCGGGAGCCACCGGGGAGACCCAGTACTTC. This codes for CSVGLAGATGETQYF.

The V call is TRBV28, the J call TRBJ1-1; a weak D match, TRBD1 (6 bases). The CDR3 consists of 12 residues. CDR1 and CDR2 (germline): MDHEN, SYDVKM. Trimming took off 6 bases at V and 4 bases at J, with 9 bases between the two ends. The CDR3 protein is CASSPRGTEAFF. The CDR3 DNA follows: TGTGCCAGCAGCCCCAGGGGCACTGAAGCTTTCTTT.

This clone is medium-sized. This CDR3 reads CASSVGTGTYEQYF. The CDR3 coding sequence is TGTGCCAGCAGCGTCGGGACAGGGACCTACGAGCAGTACTTC. The chain couples TRBV9 to TRBJ2-7; 9 nucleotides line up with TRBD1. The CDR3 sequence is 14 residues long. Germline values: CDR1 SGDLS, CDR2 YYNGEE. After removal of 2 bases from V and 2 bases from J, the junction contained 2 bases not matched to a gene.

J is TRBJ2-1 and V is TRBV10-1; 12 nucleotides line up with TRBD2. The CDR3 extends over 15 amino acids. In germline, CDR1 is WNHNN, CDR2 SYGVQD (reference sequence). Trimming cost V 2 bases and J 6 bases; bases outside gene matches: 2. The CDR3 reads CASSERTSGINEQFF. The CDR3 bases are TGCGCCAGCAGTGAGAGGACTAGCGGGATCAATGAGCAGTTCTTC.

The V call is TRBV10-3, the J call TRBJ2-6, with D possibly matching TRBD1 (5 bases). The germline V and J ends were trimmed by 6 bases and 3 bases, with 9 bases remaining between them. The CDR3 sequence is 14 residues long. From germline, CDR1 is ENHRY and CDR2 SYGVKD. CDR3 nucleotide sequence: TGTGCCATCAGCAGGGAAAGTGGGGCCAACGTCCTGACTTTC. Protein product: CAISRESGANVLTF.

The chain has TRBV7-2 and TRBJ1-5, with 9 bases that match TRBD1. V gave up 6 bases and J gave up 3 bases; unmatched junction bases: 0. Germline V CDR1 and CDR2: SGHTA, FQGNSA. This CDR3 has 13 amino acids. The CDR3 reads CASRQGANQPQHF. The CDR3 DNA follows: TGTGCCAGCAGACAGGGGGCCAATCAGCCCCAGCATTTT. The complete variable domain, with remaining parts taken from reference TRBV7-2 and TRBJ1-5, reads GAGVSQSPSNKVTEKGKDVELRCDPISGHTALYWYRQSLGQGLEFLIYFQGNSAPDKSGLPSDRFSAERTGGSVSTLTIQRTQQEDSAVYLCASRQGANQPQHFGDGTRLSIL.

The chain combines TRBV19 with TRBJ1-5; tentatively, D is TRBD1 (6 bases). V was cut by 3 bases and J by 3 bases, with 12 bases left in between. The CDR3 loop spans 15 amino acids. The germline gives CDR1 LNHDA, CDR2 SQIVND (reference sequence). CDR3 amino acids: CASSMTDSLNQPQHF. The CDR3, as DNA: TGTGCCAGTAGTATGACGGACAGCCTCAATCAGCCCCAGCATTTT.

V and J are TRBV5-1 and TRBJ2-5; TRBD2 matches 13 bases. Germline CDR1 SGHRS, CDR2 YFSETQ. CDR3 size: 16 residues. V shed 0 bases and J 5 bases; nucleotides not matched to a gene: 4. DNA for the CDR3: TGCGCCAGCAGCTTGGCCGGACTAGCGGGGGTGGAGACCCAGTACTTC. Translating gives CASSLAGLAGVETQYF. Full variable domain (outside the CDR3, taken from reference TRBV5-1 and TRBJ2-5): KAGVTQTPRYLIKTRGQQVTLSCSPISGHRSVSWYQQTPGQGLQFLFEYFSETQRNKGNFPGRFSGRQFSNSRSEMNVSTLELGDSALYLCASSLAGLAGVETQYFGPGTRLLVL.

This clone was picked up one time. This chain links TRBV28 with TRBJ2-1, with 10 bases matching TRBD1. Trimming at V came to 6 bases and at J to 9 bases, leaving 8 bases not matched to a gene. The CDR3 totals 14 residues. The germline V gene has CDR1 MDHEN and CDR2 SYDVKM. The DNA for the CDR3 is TGTGCCAGCAGACGGGACAGGGGTTTAGGTGAGCAGTTCTTC. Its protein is CASRRDRGLGEQFF.

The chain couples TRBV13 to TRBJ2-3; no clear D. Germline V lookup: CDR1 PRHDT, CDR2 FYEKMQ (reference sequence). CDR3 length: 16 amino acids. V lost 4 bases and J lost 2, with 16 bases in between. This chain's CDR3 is CASSSSDWRFTDTQYF. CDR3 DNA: TGTGCCAGCAGCTCTTCTGATTGGCGGTTCACAGATACGCAGTATTTT.

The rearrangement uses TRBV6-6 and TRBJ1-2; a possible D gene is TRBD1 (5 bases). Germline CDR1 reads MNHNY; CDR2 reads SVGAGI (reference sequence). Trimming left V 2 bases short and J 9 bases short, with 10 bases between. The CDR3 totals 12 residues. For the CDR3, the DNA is TGTGCCAGCAGTTACAAGGAGGGGAGCTACACCTTC. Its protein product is CASSYKEGSYTF.

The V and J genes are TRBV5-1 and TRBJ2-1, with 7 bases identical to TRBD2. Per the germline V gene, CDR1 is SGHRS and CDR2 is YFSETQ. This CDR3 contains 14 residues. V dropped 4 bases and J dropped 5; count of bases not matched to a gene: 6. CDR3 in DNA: TGCGCCAGCAGCCCAACCACTAGCGACAATGAGCAGTTCTTC. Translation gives CASSPTTSDNEQFF.

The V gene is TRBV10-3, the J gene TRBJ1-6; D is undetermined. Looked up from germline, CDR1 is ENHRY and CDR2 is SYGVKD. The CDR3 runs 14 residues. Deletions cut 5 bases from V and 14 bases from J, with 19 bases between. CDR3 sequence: CAISQEAKSGSLHF. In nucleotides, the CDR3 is TGTGCCATCAGTCAGGAGGCAAAAAGTGGATCCCTCCACTTT.

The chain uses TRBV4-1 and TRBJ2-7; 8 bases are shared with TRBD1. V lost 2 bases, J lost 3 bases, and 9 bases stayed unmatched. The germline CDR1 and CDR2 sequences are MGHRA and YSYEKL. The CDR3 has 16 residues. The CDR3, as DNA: TGCGCCAGCAGCCAAACGGACAGGGACCGTAGCTACGAGCAGTACTTC. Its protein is CASSQTDRDRSYEQYF.

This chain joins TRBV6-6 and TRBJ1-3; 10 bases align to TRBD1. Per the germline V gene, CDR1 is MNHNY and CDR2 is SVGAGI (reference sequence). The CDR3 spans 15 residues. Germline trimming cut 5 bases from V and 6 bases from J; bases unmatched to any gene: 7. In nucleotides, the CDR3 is TGTGCCAGCAGTCGATACGGGACAGGGGAAAACACCATATATTTT. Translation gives CASSRYGTGENTIYF.

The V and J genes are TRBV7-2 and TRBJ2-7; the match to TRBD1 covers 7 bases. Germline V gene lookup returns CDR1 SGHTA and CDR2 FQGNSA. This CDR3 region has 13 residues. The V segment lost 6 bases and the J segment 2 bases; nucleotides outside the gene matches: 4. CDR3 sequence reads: CASRKGQTYEQYF. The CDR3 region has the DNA TGTGCCAGCAGAAAGGGACAGACCTACGAGCAGTACTTC.